This T cell receptor beta chain was obtained from a study of tumor-infiltrating lymphocytes in localized non-small cell lung cancer. In the study overall: The cohort mixed smokers and never-smokers, several histologies, and some post-neoadjuvant-chemotherapy samples. From each patient, both tumor and uninvolved lung, non-adjacent to tumor, were sampled. Study-level findings and limits: Tumor T-cell fraction was not associated with recurrence-free survival.

The CDR3 contains 18 residues. J was trimmed by 1 base and V by 4 bases; bases with no gene match: 9. Looked up from germline, CDR1 is SGHDT and CDR2 is YYEEEE. This clone has only one observation. Its antigen is undetermined. Measured with immunoSEQ multiplex PCR; TCRdb has only the in-frame clones, and not every one. The sample has more than 15,000 clones, approximately 72% seen once; the top ten hold less than 10%. This receptor was obtained from a human donor with non-small cell lung cancer. The genes are TRBV5-6 and TRBJ2-5, with 14 bases matching TRBD2. The sample consisted of lung tumor tissue. This CDR3 reads CASSTGLAGANRQETQYF. Here the CDR3 DNA reads TGTGCCAGCAGCACGGGACTAGCGGGGGCGAACCGCCAAGAGACCCAGTACTTC.